This T cell receptor beta chain originates from a study of blood T cell repertoires in COVID-19. Study overall: PBMCs, B-cell-depleted T cells, or T cells were the source of the cDNA or gDNA that made up the material.

Produced via immunoSEQ multiplex PCR; TCRdb's table is partial and in-frame only. This sample yields 250,000 to 350,000 clones, of which 88% are seen a single time; 9% to 9.5% belongs to the top ten. This CDR3 comprises 15 residues. The V and J ends lost 1 base and 4 bases respectively, with 11 bases between them. Per the germline V gene, CDR1 is SGHAT and CDR2 is FQNNGV. This sequence was found in a man between 18 and 29 years old with active or convalescent COVID-19. Sequenced sample: peripheral blood. This chain links TRBV11-2 with TRBJ2-1; D perhaps matches TRBD1 (6 bases). The CDR3: CASSLVTGSYNEQFF. CDR3 in DNA: TGTGCCAGCAGCTTAGTAACAGGGTCGTACAATGAGCAGTTCTTC.